Sequencing of this T cell receptor beta chain was carried out in a study of spatial heterogeneity in lung cancer. Whole-study context: Samples came from roughly 75 TRACERx patients with untreated early-stage lung cancer. Raw reads contained each unique TCR and UMI combination more than ten times on average. Study conclusions and caveats: TCRs found ubiquitously expanded in tumor appeared in blood more at resection than at follow-up.

The CDR3 sequence is 14 residues long. V was cut by 9 bases and J by 4 bases, with 18 bases left in between. The V gene's germline CDR1 is SNHLY and CDR2 FYNNEI. Stated time point: blood at routine non-recurrence follow-up after resection. This clonotype was observed many times. Its antigen remains unknown. TCRdb re-analysed the 5' RACE reads in MiXCR, keeping a single row per CDR3 protein. The sample holds roughly 11,000 distinct CDR3 sequences, roughly 9.1% seen once. This clonotype originated in a female donor with early-stage non-small cell lung cancer. The V gene is TRBV2, the J gene TRBJ2-5, with D perhaps being TRBD1 or TRBD2 (5 bases each). The specimen was PBMCs, collected at follow-up. CDR3 residues: CASATRAGRETQYF. The CDR3 DNA sequence: TGTGCCAGTGCCACCAGGGCAGGGAGAGAGACCCAGTACTTC.